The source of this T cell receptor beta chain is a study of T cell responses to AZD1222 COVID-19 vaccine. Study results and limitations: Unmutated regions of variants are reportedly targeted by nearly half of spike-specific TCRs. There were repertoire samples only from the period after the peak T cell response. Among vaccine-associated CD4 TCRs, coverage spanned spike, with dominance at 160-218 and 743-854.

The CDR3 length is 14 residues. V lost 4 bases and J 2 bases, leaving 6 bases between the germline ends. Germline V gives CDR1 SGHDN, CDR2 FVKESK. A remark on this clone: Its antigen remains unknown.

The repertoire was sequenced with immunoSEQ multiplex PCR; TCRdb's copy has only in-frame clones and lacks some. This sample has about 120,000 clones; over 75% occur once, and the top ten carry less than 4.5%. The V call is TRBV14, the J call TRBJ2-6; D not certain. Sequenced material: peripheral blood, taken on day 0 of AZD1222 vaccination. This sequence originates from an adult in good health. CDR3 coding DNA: TGTGCCAGCAGCCTCTGGGCTGGGGCCAACGTCCTGACTTTC. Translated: CASSLWAGANVLTF.